This T cell receptor beta chain was recovered during a study of T cell changes during pregnancy in multiple sclerosis (dated by TCRdb to about 2019). Study-level background: The study looked at changes in the T cell repertoire across pregnancy in women with multiple sclerosis.

Relative to germline, V is missing 0 bases and J is missing 2 bases, with 6 bases of the junction outside any gene match. The CDR1 and CDR2 encoded by the germline V gene are SGHRS and YFSETQ. The CDR3 contains 16 residues, cysteine and phenylalanine counted. Only the CDR3 DNA is retained, 48 bases long and in frame from the first base. Comments on this clone: No cognate antigen has been identified for it. Per-nucleotide qualities are absent, and no much larger clonotype sits a single base away.

Library method: the immunoSEQ multiplex PCR assay. TCRdb holds this immuneACCESS table with in-frame rearrangements only. Some clones are missing; in checked studies, unresolved V genes explain under half, and the rest has no known cause. The sample has approximately 70,000 clones on record, just over 90% of them singletons. The ten most abundant clones make up almost 1.5% of the sample. The source of this sequence is a female donor with multiple sclerosis, enrolled in a pregnancy study. The chain links TRBV5-1 with TRBJ2-3, with 7 bases aligning to TRBD2. The sample in question was peripheral blood, obtained after pregnancy. The CDR3 protein is CASSLVLAGATDTQYF. Here is the DNA: TGCGCCAGCAGCTTGGTTCTTGCGGGAGCCACAGATACGCAGTATTTT.